The clone carrying this TCR beta chain was detected only a few times. Antigen specificity is unknown. RNA transcripts served as template for amplifying TCR beta CDR3 sequences. An opening RT-PCR round employed HTBI primers and preceded a second-round multiplex PCR. TCRdb independently ran MiXCR on the multiplex PCR reads; one entry per CDR3 protein. The sample shows over a million distinct CDR3 sequences, 35% to 40% of them seen only once. This entry belongs to a study of Graves' ophthalmopathy and Graves' hyperthyroidism. Points from the study as a whole: Predictions made by the model for ophthalmopathy progression reached more than 55% sensitivity and roughly 79% specificity.

The CDR3 spans 11 residues. Germline V gene sequence: CDR1 SQVTM, CDR2 ANQGSEA. V was pared by 6 bases and J by 4 bases, with 9 bases between. This chain links TRBV29-1 with TRBJ1-2, with D maybe TRBD1 (5 bases). Sequencing was performed on peripheral blood or thyroid tissue (not recorded which). This receptor was identified in an adult man with Graves' hyperthyroidism. This chain's CDR3 is CSVWDVYGYTF. CDR3 bases: TGCAGCGTGTGGGACGTCTATGGCTACACCTTC.